One sample yielded the 17 T cell receptor beta chains listed below, sequenced in a study of cytomegalovirus exposure and HLA in healthy donors. Libraries were prepared by immunoSEQ multiplex PCR; TCRdb keeps only in-frame clonotypes and omits some of them. The sample yields 55,000 to 70,000 clones, around 90% seen once. Input material: PBMCs. Receptor source: a woman aged 30 to 39 in good health and CMV-seronegative.

The chain employs TRBV7-9 and TRBJ1-5; the match to TRBD1 covers 8 bases. The CDR3 is 16 amino acids. Germline V gene data show CDR1 as SEHNR and CDR2 as FQNEAQ (reference sequence). J gave up 6 bases and V 1 base, and 8 bases lay outside the gene matches. The CDR3, as DNA: TGTGCCAGCAGCTTAGAAAGGACAGGGCAGGGTCAGCCCCAGCATTTT. Translation gives CASSLERTGQGQPQHF.

J is TRBJ1-5 and V is TRBV29-1; 9 nucleotides agree with TRBD1. Germline assignment: CDR1 SQVTM and CDR2 ANQGSEA. This CDR3 has 13 amino acids. The junction had 5 bases not matched to a gene; V was cut back by 6 bases and J by 5 bases. DNA of the CDR3: TGCAGCGTCAGGGACAGGGCGGATCAGCCCCAGCATTTT. This encodes CSVRDRADQPQHF. The entire variable domain, with the rest obtained from reference TRBV29-1 and TRBJ1-5, is as follows: SAVISQKPSRDICQRGTSLTIQCQVDSQVTMMFWYRQQPGQSLTLIATANQGSEATYESGFVIDKFPISRPNLTFSTLTVSNMSPEDSSIYLCSVRDRADQPQHFGDGTRLSIL.

The chain joins TRBV27 to TRBJ1-5; the D is unclear. The V gene's germline CDR1 is MNHEY and CDR2 SMNVEV (reference sequence). V lost 3 bases and J lost 6, with 6 bases in between. This CDR3 region has 12 residues. This CDR3 reads CASSFSGQPQHF. The CDR3 nucleotides read TGTGCCAGCAGTTTTAGCGGTCAGCCCCAGCATTTT.

This chain connects TRBV5-1 to TRBJ1-2; weak D call: TRBD1 (6 bases). This CDR3 is 15 amino acids long. The ends were cut back, 7 bases at V and 2 bases at J, with 18 bases in the middle. Germline lookup yields CDR1 SGHRS and CDR2 YFSETQ. CDR3 DNA sequence: TGCGCCAGCGCCAGAGGGGCAGGGGAAAACTATGGCTACACCTTC. Its protein is CASARGAGENYGYTF.

CDR3 nucleotides: TGTGCCAGCAGCCAAGAGTCAGAAGGGGGTTCTGGTGAAAAACTGTTTTTT. Translated, it gives CASSQESEGGSGEKLFF. The chain uses TRBV4-2 and TRBJ1-4; D might be TRBD1 (6 bases). The germline V gene has CDR1 LGHNA and CDR2 YNFKEQ. The CDR3 is made up of 17 amino acids. Between the trimmed V and J ends, which lost 0 bases and 7 bases, there was a span of 18 bases.

The chain joins TRBV27 to TRBJ2-6; D ambiguous. V was shortened by 3 bases and J by 0 bases, with 18 bases between the two germline ends. This CDR3 has 19 amino acids. Germline assignment: CDR1 MNHEY and CDR2 SMNVEV (reference sequence). The CDR3 coding sequence is TGTGCCAGCAGTTTCCTCGCCGACACCGATTACTCTGGGGCCAACGTCCTGACTTTC. The encoded protein is CASSFLADTDYSGANVLTF. Combining the CDR3 with reference TRBV27 and TRBJ2-6 gives the whole variable domain EAQVTQNPRYLITVTGKKLTVTCSQNMNHEYMSWYRQDPGLGLRQIYYSMNVEVTDKGDVPEGYKVSRKEKRNFPLILESPSPNQTSLYFCASSFLADTDYSGANVLTFGAGSRLTVL.

The CDR3 region has the DNA TGTGCCAGCAGTGAAGACAGGGGAGACACTGAAGCTTTCTTT. Protein sequence: CASSEDRGDTEAFF. J is TRBJ1-1 and V is TRBV6-1; TRBD1 aligns across 7 bases. Germline V gene sequence: CDR1 MNHNS, CDR2 SASEGT. This CDR3 spans 14 amino acids. The junction had 2 bases not matched to a gene; V was cut back by 1 base and J by 3 bases.

V gene TRBV2 combines with J gene TRBJ1-4; 7 bases agree with TRBD1. The CDR3 loop spans 17 amino acids. In germline, CDR1 is SNHLY, CDR2 FYNNEI. The junction had 16 bases not matched to a gene; V was cut back by 4 bases and J by 8 bases. CDR3 residues: CASSGSPVRQGNEKLFF. The DNA of the CDR3 is TGTGCCAGCAGTGGATCTCCGGTTAGACAGGGAAACGAAAAACTGTTTTTT.

This chain joins TRBV6-6 and TRBJ2-3; D might be TRBD1 (6 bases). The V and J ends lost 5 bases and 0 bases respectively, with 9 bases between them. This CDR3 spans 14 amino acids. Germline V lookup: CDR1 MNHNY, CDR2 SVGAGI (reference sequence). Here the CDR3 reads CASSRTVSTDTQYF. In DNA form, the CDR3 reads TGTGCCAGCAGTCGGACAGTAAGCACAGATACGCAGTATTTT.

The V gene is TRBV27, the J gene TRBJ2-3; D remains unclear. The CDR3 consists of 14 residues. Germline CDR1 and CDR2: MNHEY and SMNVEV (reference sequence). The ends were cut back, 3 bases at V and 1 base at J, with 8 bases in the middle. The chain's CDR3 is CASSFLSGTDTQYF. CDR3 DNA: TGTGCCAGCAGTTTCCTATCTGGCACAGATACGCAGTATTTT.

The rearrangement joins TRBV28 to TRBJ2-7; 11 nucleotides match TRBD2. V dropped 5 bases and J dropped 0; count of bases not matched to a gene: 6. CDR3 length: 16 amino acids. Germline V gene sequence: CDR1 MDHEN, CDR2 SYDVKM. CDR3 residues: CASSLLTSGSSYEQYF. For the CDR3, the DNA is TGTGCCAGCAGTCTCCTCACTAGCGGGAGCTCCTACGAGCAGTACTTC.

This chain links TRBV28 with TRBJ1-2, with 8 bases identical to TRBD1. The CDR3 loop spans 16 amino acids. The germline CDR1 and CDR2 sequences are MDHEN and SYDVKM. J gave up 2 bases and V 1 base, and 6 bases lay outside the gene matches. CDR3 sequence (DNA): TGTGCCAGCAGTTTATCAGGGACAGGAGGGAACTATGGCTACACCTTC. Translated, it gives CASSLSGTGGNYGYTF.

The CDR3 loop is CASSLGLADYNEQFF. The CDR3 DNA follows: TGTGCCAGCAGCTTAGGGCTAGCGGACTACAATGAGCAGTTCTTC. V usage is TRBV7-2 and J usage is TRBJ2-1, with 7 positions matching TRBD2. Trimming cost V 1 base and J 3 bases; bases outside gene matches: 3. There are 15 residues in the CDR3. Germline values: CDR1 SGHTA, CDR2 FQGNSA. Using reference TRBV7-2 and TRBJ2-1 for the parts outside the CDR3, the full variable domain is GAGVSQSPSNKVTEKGKDVELRCDPISGHTALYWYRQSLGQGLEFLIYFQGNSAPDKSGLPSDRFSAERTGGSVSTLTIQRTQQEDSAVYLCASSLGLADYNEQFFGPGTRLTVL.

The rearrangement links TRBV28 to TRBJ1-2; D remains unclear. The V gene lost 2 bases and the J gene lost 0 bases, with 7 bases spanning the gap. The germline V gene has CDR1 MDHEN and CDR2 SYDVKM. The CDR3 has 14 residues. The DNA of the CDR3 is TGTGCCAGCAGTTTACGATCAGCTAACTATGGCTACACCTTC. Translating gives CASSLRSANYGYTF.

This clone has only one observation. This sequence joins TRBV2 and TRBJ2-6, with D unclear. Trimming shortened V by 7 bases and J by 0 bases, and 7 bases separated the two germline ends. The germline CDR1 and CDR2 sequences are SNHLY and FYNNEI. The CDR3 runs 14 residues. The CDR3 is CASTTFSGANVLTF. CDR3 nucleotides: TGTGCCAGCACGACTTTCTCTGGGGCCAACGTCCTGACTTTC.

The rearrangement uses TRBV4-1 and TRBJ2-7; maybe TRBD2 (5 bases). The germline V gene has CDR1 MGHRA and CDR2 YSYEKL. The CDR3 is made up of 15 amino acids. V lost 1 base and J lost 6, with 16 bases in between. The CDR3 region is CASSQVGSKAAEQYF. The CDR3 DNA is TGCGCCAGCAGCCAAGTGGGGAGTAAGGCGGCCGAGCAGTACTTC.

The V gene is TRBV19, the J gene TRBJ2-7; TRBD1 aligns across 7 bases. The CDR3 is made up of 12 amino acids. Per the germline V gene, CDR1 is LNHDA and CDR2 is SQIVND (reference sequence). Trimming cost V 4 bases and J 6 bases; bases outside gene matches: 3. The CDR3 region is CASSTTGSEQYF. The CDR3, as DNA: TGTGCCAGTAGTACGACAGGGAGCGAGCAGTACTTC.